A single sample gave rise to the 32 T cell receptor beta chains below, sequenced in a study of blood T cell repertoires in COVID-19. Clones were sequenced by immunoSEQ multiplex PCR, and TCRdb holds only the in-frame ones, with some missing. The profile covers roughly 220,000 clones, with around four fifths appearing a single time and less than 20% taken by the ten largest. The source material was peripheral blood. The source is a man aged 30 to 45 with active or convalescent COVID-19.

The rearrangement joins TRBV9 to TRBJ2-1; 8 positions agree with TRBD2. Germline V gene data show CDR1 as SGDLS and CDR2 as YYNGEE. The CDR3 consists of 14 residues. V trimming: 3 bases; J trimming: 9 bases; junction bases outside the gene matches: 8. CDR3 loop: CASSEREWGREQFF. CDR3 coding DNA: TGTGCCAGCAGCGAGCGGGAGTGGGGCCGTGAGCAGTTCTTC. The full variable domain, with the rest looked up from reference TRBV9 and TRBJ2-1, is DSGVTQTPKHLITATGQRVTLRCSPRSGDLSVYWYQQSLDQGLQFLIQYYNGEERAKGNILERFSAQQFPDLHSELNLSSLELGDSALYFCASSEREWGREQFFGPGTRLTVL.

The chain has TRBV4-1 and TRBJ1-3; D unclear. The V end was cut by 2 bases, the J end by 0 bases, with 14 bases between. The V gene's germline CDR1 is MGHRA and CDR2 YSYEKL. The CDR3 length is 17 residues. CDR3: CASSQPWNSYSGNTIYF. CDR3 coding DNA: TGCGCCAGCAGCCAACCATGGAACAGCTACTCTGGAAACACCATATATTTT.

This clone was seen a handful of times. J is TRBJ2-7 and V is TRBV6-2 or TRBV6-3; 11 nucleotides align to TRBD1. V gave up 5 bases and J gave up 3 bases; unmatched junction bases: 6. This CDR3 comprises 15 residues. Germline V CDR1 and CDR2: MNHEY, SVGEGT. CDR3 in DNA: TGTGCCAGCAGTCCCCCGGGACAGGGGGTCTACGAGCAGTACTTC. It yields the protein CASSPPGQGVYEQYF.

This chain joins TRBV10-3 and TRBJ2-7; possibly TRBD1 for D (8 bases). Germline lookup yields CDR1 ENHRY and CDR2 SYGVKD. The CDR3 has 13 residues. The germline V and J ends were trimmed by 7 bases and 2 bases, with 12 bases remaining between them. The CDR3 loop reads CAINRGRAYEQYF. In DNA form, the CDR3 reads TGTGCCATCAACAGGGGGAGGGCCTACGAGCAGTACTTC.

This rearrangement joins TRBV19 to TRBJ1-1; D perhaps matches TRBD1 (6 bases). Trimming removed 5 bases from V and 7 bases from J, with 11 bases in between. This CDR3 is built from 12 residues. CDR1 and CDR2 from the germline V gene are LNHDA and SQIVND (reference sequence). CDR3 nucleotide sequence: TGTGCCAGTAGTTTTACAGGGCTTGAAGCTTTCTTT. It yields the protein CASSFTGLEAFF.

This clone was counted a few times. CDR3: CASMGTSVPDTQYF. CDR3 coding DNA: TGTGCCAGCATGGGGACTAGCGTACCAGATACGCAGTATTTT. The gene calls are TRBV3-1 (or the pseudogene TRBV3-2) and TRBJ2-3; the match to TRBD2 covers 10 bases. In germline, CDR1 is LGHDT, CDR2 YNNKEL (reference sequence). This CDR3 is 14 amino acids long. With V trimmed by 7 bases and J by 4 bases, 5 bases remained unmatched.

V and J are TRBV4-1 and TRBJ2-7; 11 nucleotides agree with TRBD2. Germline CDR1 is MGHRA and CDR2 is YSYEKL. The CDR3 is 16 residues long. J lost 2 bases, V lost 1 base, and 4 bases had no gene match. The CDR3 region has the DNA TGCGCCAGCAGCCAAGCCCCGACTAGCGGGACCTACGAGCAGTACTTC. This encodes CASSQAPTSGTYEQYF.

This clone occurred a few times. This sequence joins TRBV7-8 and TRBJ2-1; 15 bases line up with TRBD2. Germline CDR1 SGHVS, CDR2 FQNEAQ. Unmatched junction bases numbered 10, after V lost 5 bases and J lost 8 bases. The CDR3 runs to 17 residues. The CDR3 region is CASSRTSGRDLSYEQFF. The CDR3 DNA is TGTGCCAGCAGCAGGACTAGCGGGAGGGATCTCTCTTATGAGCAGTTCTTC.

The J gene is TRBJ1-4, the V gene TRBV11-3, with D perhaps TRBD1 (6 bases). The V end lost 0 bases, the J end lost 5 bases, and 19 bases lay between the germline ends. Germline V gives CDR1 SGHNT, CDR2 YENEEA. This CDR3 spans 18 amino acids. The CDR3 spells CASSLDLRWGGPNEKLFF. CDR3 DNA sequence: TGTGCCAGCAGCTTAGACCTACGGTGGGGGGGGCCGAATGAAAAACTGTTTTTT.

The chain combines TRBV10-3 with TRBJ1-6, with D possibly being TRBD1 (5 bases). Trimming took 6 bases from V and 9 from J, leaving 12 bases between them. In germline, CDR1 is ENHRY, CDR2 SYGVKD. The CDR3 consists of 13 residues. The CDR3 coding sequence is TGTGCCATCAGGGCGGGGGTTCTTTCACCCCTCCACTTT. Protein: CAIRAGVLSPLHF.

The chain couples TRBV5-4 to TRBJ1-2; tentatively, D is TRBD1 (6 bases). The ends were cut back, 2 bases at V and 5 bases at J, with 10 bases in the middle. Germline CDR1 reads SGHNT; CDR2 reads YYREEE (reference sequence). The CDR3 contains 13 residues. The CDR3 region is CASSLDRFYGYTF. In nucleotides, the CDR3 is TGTGCCAGCAGCTTAGACAGGTTTTATGGCTACACCTTC.

The DNA of the CDR3 is TGTGCCAGCAGCTTAGGCCAGCGGGCTTACAATGAGCAGTTCTTC. Translating it yields CASSLGQRAYNEQFF. The chain is built from TRBV11-3 and TRBJ2-1; perhaps TRBD2 as D (6 bases). Trimming stripped 1 base from V and 4 bases from J, with 11 bases between. This CDR3 is built from 15 residues. Germline V gene data show CDR1 as SGHNT and CDR2 as YENEEA.

The genes are TRBV7-8 and TRBJ2-7; D not certain. The CDR3 runs 15 residues. Trimming pared 5 bases from V and 0 bases from J, leaving 14 bases between. Germline-derived CDR1 and CDR2 are SGHVS and FQNEAQ. CDR3 coding DNA: TGTGCCAGCAGCCCCCGAGCCGCGTACTCCTACGAGCAGTACTTC. It specifies CASSPRAAYSYEQYF.

The chain couples TRBV18 to TRBJ2-5; the D gene is possibly TRBD2 (5 bases). V was cut by 0 bases and J by 1 base, with 6 bases left in between. The germline CDR1 and CDR2 sequences are KGHSH and LQKENI. The CDR3 runs 14 residues. CDR3 bases: TGTGCCAGCTCACCACCCGGGGTCCAAGAGACCCAGTACTTC. Its translation: CASSPPGVQETQYF.

This chain joins TRBV19 and TRBJ2-5; 7 bases are shared with TRBD1. CDR1 is LNHDA, CDR2 SQIVND, per germline (reference sequence). Losses at the gene ends were 5 bases for V and 3 bases for J; bases not matched to a gene: 6. The CDR3 is 14 residues long. CDR3 sequence reads: CASSDSQGEETQYF. The CDR3 nucleotides read TGTGCCAGTAGTGACTCGCAGGGGGAAGAGACCCAGTACTTC.

This clone was recorded only once. This chain joins TRBV11-3 and TRBJ1-1, with TRBD1 identical over 7 bases. The ends lost 5 bases at V and 0 bases at J; junction bases unmatched: 6. Germline V gene lookup returns CDR1 SGHNT and CDR2 YENEEA. This CDR3 is built from 15 residues. This chain's CDR3 is CASSLTGTVNTEAFF. The CDR3 DNA follows: TGTGCCAGCAGCCTTACCGGGACAGTGAACACTGAAGCTTTCTTT.

This chain uses TRBV10-3 with TRBJ1-3; 8 bases are shared with TRBD1. V was clipped by 4 bases and J by 0 bases; unmatched bases: 5. There are 16 residues in the CDR3. CDR1 ENHRY and CDR2 SYGVKD come from the germline V gene. DNA for the CDR3: TGTGCCATCAGTGGGACAGGGACCCTCTCTGGAAACACCATATATTTT. Translated, it gives CAISGTGTLSGNTIYF.

There are a few counts of this clone. The CDR3 bases are TGCGCCAGCAGCCAGCAGACAGGGGCCGTCTCTGGCTACACCTTC. It yields the protein CASSQQTGAVSGYTF. The J gene is TRBJ1-2, the V gene TRBV4-3, with 8 nucleotides matching TRBD1. With V trimmed by 3 bases and J by 7 bases, 10 bases remained unmatched. The CDR3 runs 15 residues. Germline CDR1 LGHNA, CDR2 YSLEER.

This chain uses TRBV27 with TRBJ1-4; maybe TRBD1 (6 bases). The germline gives CDR1 MNHEY, CDR2 SMNVEV (reference sequence). The CDR3 consists of 14 residues. V lost 5 bases and J 8 bases, leaving 15 bases between the germline ends. Here the CDR3 reads CASSPSGVEEKLFF. In DNA, the CDR3 is TGTGCCAGCAGTCCCTCAGGGGTCGAGGAAAAACTGTTTTTT. The entire variable domain, with the rest obtained from reference TRBV27 and TRBJ1-4, is as follows: EAQVTQNPRYLITVTGKKLTVTCSQNMNHEYMSWYRQDPGLGLRQIYYSMNVEVTDKGDVPEGYKVSRKEKRNFPLILESPSPNQTSLYFCASSPSGVEEKLFFGSGTQLSVL.

A few counts support this clone. The chain couples TRBV7-3 to TRBJ1-2; D may be TRBD1 (5 bases). V lost 1 base, J lost 8 bases, and 14 bases lay in between. The germline CDR1 and CDR2 sequences are SGHTA and FQGTGA. The CDR3 has 14 residues. The CDR3 reads CASSLSGGSGGYTF. In DNA form, the CDR3 reads TGTGCCAGCAGCTTAAGCGGGGGAAGCGGAGGCTACACCTTC.

V is TRBV2 and J is TRBJ2-1; 9 bases agree with TRBD2. Germline lookup yields CDR1 SNHLY and CDR2 FYNNEI. The CDR3 has 11 residues. The V gene end was trimmed by 7 bases and the J gene end by 15 bases; junction bases not matched to a gene: 7. The CDR3 sequence is CASMLAGVMFF. The CDR3 bases are TGTGCCAGCATGTTAGCGGGAGTTATGTTCTTC. Full variable domain (missing parts from reference TRBV2 and TRBJ2-1): EPEVTQTPSHQVTQMGQEVILRCVPISNHLYFYWYRQILGQKVEFLVSFYNNEISEKSEIFDDQFSVERPDGSNFTLKIRSTKLEDSAMYFCASMLAGVMFFGPGTRLTVL.

The V gene is TRBV18, the J gene TRBJ2-7, with 9 bases fitting TRBD2. This CDR3 comprises 14 residues. The V gene's germline CDR1 is KGHSH and CDR2 LQKENI. J was trimmed by 6 bases and V by 5 bases; bases with no gene match: 8. The CDR3 is CASSKQTSGSEQYF. CDR3 DNA sequence: TGTGCCAGCTCAAAACAGACTAGCGGAAGCGAGCAGTACTTC.

The rearrangement uses TRBV7-2 and TRBJ2-3; 11 bases match TRBD2. The germline gives CDR1 SGHTA, CDR2 FQGNSA. Losses at the gene ends were 5 bases for V and 4 bases for J; bases not matched to a gene: 5. The CDR3 sequence is 15 residues long. Here the CDR3 DNA reads TGTGCCAGCAGCACGGAACTAGCGGGAGCAGATACGCAGTATTTT. Encoded protein: CASSTELAGADTQYF.

V gene TRBV12-3 or TRBV12-4 combines with J gene TRBJ1-5, with a weak D call TRBD1 (5 bases). The CDR3 has 13 amino acids. V was trimmed by 3 bases and J by 9 bases, leaving 12 bases between them. The CDR3 sequence: CASSLGGEWPQHF. DNA for the CDR3: TGTGCCAGCAGTTTGGGGGGGGAGTGGCCCCAGCATTTT.

The chain joins TRBV19 to TRBJ2-3; 7 bases map to TRBD2. Germline-derived CDR1 and CDR2 are LNHDA and SQIVND (reference sequence). J lost 2 bases, V lost 5 bases, and 10 bases had no gene match. The CDR3 contains 16 residues. CDR3 sequence (DNA): TGTGCCAGTAGTGGGAATAGCGGGCGCCCCACAGATACGCAGTATTTT. It yields the protein CASSGNSGRPTDTQYF.

The chain has TRBV5-1 and TRBJ2-1, with 9 positions matching TRBD2. CDR1 and CDR2 (germline): SGHRS, YFSETQ. The V gene end was trimmed by 7 bases and the J gene end by 4 bases; junction bases not matched to a gene: 3. The CDR3 is 13 amino acids. This CDR3 is CASRLAGYNEQFF. CDR3 DNA sequence: TGCGCCAGCCGCCTAGCGGGATACAATGAGCAGTTCTTC.

In nucleotides, the CDR3 is TGCGCCAGCAGCCAAGTAGGTGCAGGGGGTAATGGCTACACCTTC. Translation: CASSQVGAGGNGYTF. The chain uses TRBV4-1 and TRBJ1-2; 7 bases are shared with TRBD1. CDR1 and CDR2 (germline): MGHRA, YSYEKL. The CDR3 extends over 15 amino acids. The V and J ends lost 1 base and 6 bases, in that order; junction bases with no gene match: 8.

V and J are TRBV5-4 and TRBJ2-1, with 7 bases that match TRBD2. The CDR3 has 15 amino acids. Germline values: CDR1 SGHNT, CDR2 YYREEE (reference sequence). V lost 4 bases to trimming and J lost 4 bases; unmatched junction nucleotides: 8. The CDR3 DNA is TGTGCCAGCAGCCTGAGCGGGAAGGGATACAATGAGCAGTTCTTC. Protein sequence: CASSLSGKGYNEQFF. The variable domain in full, completed from reference TRBV5-4 and TRBJ2-1, reads ETGVTQSPTHLIKTRGQQVTLRCSSQSGHNTVSWYQQALGQGPQFIFQYYREEENGRGNFPPRFSGLQFPNYSSELNVNALELDDSALYLCASSLSGKGYNEQFFGPGTRLTVL.

The rearrangement links TRBV5-6 to TRBJ2-3, with TRBD2 as a possible D gene (5 bases). The CDR3 loop spans 15 amino acids. The germline V and J ends were trimmed by 1 base and 0 bases, with 9 bases remaining between them. Germline V gene lookup returns CDR1 SGHDT and CDR2 YYEEEE. CDR3: CASSLISASTDTQYF. DNA for the CDR3: TGTGCCAGCAGCTTGATTAGCGCAAGCACAGATACGCAGTATTTT.

The chain is built from TRBV7-2 and TRBJ1-3; D uncertain. Trimming shortened V by 6 bases and J by 2 bases, and 11 bases separated the two germline ends. This CDR3 region has 14 residues. Germline-derived CDR1 and CDR2 are SGHTA and FQGNSA. CDR3 in DNA: TGTGCCAGCAGTAGAAAACTGACTGGAAACACCATATATTTT. Its translation: CASSRKLTGNTIYF.

The sample holds one count of this clone. The chain combines TRBV5-8 with TRBJ2-7; 8 bases align to TRBD1. J was trimmed by 4 bases and V by 4 bases; bases with no gene match: 7. Germline V gene data show CDR1 as SGHTS and CDR2 as YDEGEE. CDR3 size: 14 residues. DNA for the CDR3: TGTGCCAGCAGCCTTCTCGGACAGGGATACGAGCAGTACTTC. Translation: CASSLLGQGYEQYF. Full variable domain (missing parts from reference TRBV5-8 and TRBJ2-7): EAGVTQSPTHLIKTRGQQATLRCSPISGHTSVYWYQQALGLGLQFLLWYDEGEERNRGNFPPRFSGRQFPNYSSELNVNALELEDSALYLCASSLLGQGYEQYFGPGTRLTVT.

The chain couples TRBV11-2 to TRBJ1-2; TRBD1 matches at 7 bases. The CDR3 is 16 amino acids. V lost 5 bases to trimming and J lost 4 bases; unmatched junction nucleotides: 13. Germline values: CDR1 SGHAT, CDR2 FQNNGV. The CDR3: CASSLRSQGGGYGYTF. CDR3 in DNA: TGTGCCAGCAGCCTTAGAAGTCAGGGGGGCGGCTATGGCTACACCTTC.